This entry lists 18 T cell receptor beta chains sequenced from one sample in a study of blood T cell repertoires in COVID-19. Clones were sequenced by immunoSEQ multiplex PCR, and TCRdb holds only the in-frame ones, with some missing. Of 95,000 to 100,000 clones listed, approximately 86% are singletons. Input material: peripheral blood. These receptors came from a man older than 75 with acute or convalescent COVID-19.

J is TRBJ1-2 and V is TRBV5-1, with 7 bases fitting TRBD1. The CDR3 totals 15 residues. Germline assignment: CDR1 SGHRS and CDR2 YFSETQ. V shed 2 bases and J 4 bases; nucleotides not matched to a gene: 8. CDR3 DNA sequence: TGCGCCAGCAGCTTTGAGGGGGCGCTGGGCTATGGCTACACCTTC. It translates to CASSFEGALGYGYTF.

This chain joins TRBV6-2 or TRBV6-3 and TRBJ1-1; unclear D gene. Germline V lookup: CDR1 MNHEY, CDR2 SVGEGT. V dropped 4 bases and J dropped 3 bases, with 9 bases sitting between them. CDR3 length: 13 amino acids. The CDR3 region is CASSSGGYTEAFF. CDR3 nucleotide sequence: TGTGCCAGCAGTTCCGGCGGGTACACTGAAGCTTTCTTT.

The chain is built from TRBV5-1 and TRBJ1-3, with D unresolved. This CDR3 region has 14 residues. V lost 0 bases, J lost 0 bases, and 4 bases lay in between. From germline, CDR1 is SGHRS and CDR2 YFSETQ. The CDR3 nucleotides are TGCGCCAGCAGCTTGGGAGCCTCTGGAAACACCATATATTTT. Translation gives CASSLGASGNTIYF. Using reference TRBV5-1 and TRBJ1-3 for the parts outside the CDR3, the full variable domain is KAGVTQTPRYLIKTRGQQVTLSCSPISGHRSVSWYQQTPGQGLQFLFEYFSETQRNKGNFPGRFSGRQFSNSRSEMNVSTLELGDSALYLCASSLGASGNTIYFGEGSWLTVV.

The chain couples TRBV6-2 or TRBV6-3 to TRBJ2-2, with 7 nucleotides matching TRBD2. The trim removed 5 bases at V and 3 bases at J, leaving 12 bases unmatched. The length of the CDR3 is 17 residues. The germline gives CDR1 MNHEY, CDR2 SVGEGT. CDR3 bases: TGTGCCAGCAGTCGCTCGGGAGGTAGCGGCTACACCGGGGAGCTGTTTTTT. It yields the protein CASSRSGGSGYTGELFF.

V gene TRBV7-2 combines with J gene TRBJ2-7, with D tentatively TRBD2 (5 bases). The V and J ends lost 1 base and 7 bases respectively, with 11 bases between them. The germline gives CDR1 SGHTA, CDR2 FQGNSA. The CDR3 extends over 13 amino acids. CDR3 region: CASSLVSRGEQYF. CDR3 in DNA: TGTGCCAGCAGCTTAGTTTCCCGAGGGGAGCAGTACTTC.

The J gene is TRBJ2-7, the V gene TRBV10-3, with D perhaps matching TRBD2 (6 bases). The V end was cut by 0 bases, the J end by 2 bases, with 11 bases between. CDR3 length equals 15 residues. Germline assignment: CDR1 ENHRY and CDR2 SYGVKD. CDR3 in amino acids: CAISESPSAAYEQYF. The CDR3, as DNA: TGTGCCATCAGTGAGTCGCCTAGCGCTGCCTACGAGCAGTACTTC.

This chain links TRBV18 with TRBJ2-5; TRBD2 matches at 7 bases. V shed 1 base, J shed 4 bases, and the junction held 9 bases outside the gene matches. The CDR3 covers 16 residues. Germline V gene lookup returns CDR1 KGHSH and CDR2 LQKENI. The DNA for the CDR3 is TGTGCCAGCTCACCACGATTTGGCGGGAGTGGAGAGACCCAGTACTTC. Translating gives CASSPRFGGSGETQYF. Variable domain in full (rest from reference TRBV18 and TRBJ2-5): NAGVMQNPRHLVRRRGQEARLRCSPMKGHSHVYWYRQLPEEGLKFMVYLQKENIIDESGMPKERFSAEFPKEGPSILRIQQVVRGDSAAYFCASSPRFGGSGETQYFGPGTRLLVL.

The count of this clone is one. CDR3 loop: CSVPSTNYGYTF. CDR3 in DNA: TGCAGCGTTCCTTCGACAAACTATGGCTACACCTTC. This chain connects TRBV29-1 to TRBJ1-2; no definite D call. The V and J ends lost 5 bases and 2 bases respectively, with 9 bases between them. CDR1 SQVTM and CDR2 ANQGSEA come from the germline V gene. This CDR3 region has 12 residues. The full variable domain, in which reference TRBV29-1 and TRBJ1-2 provide the parts outside the CDR3, is SAVISQKPSRDICQRGTSLTIQCQVDSQVTMMFWYRQQPGQSLTLIATANQGSEATYESGFVIDKFPISRPNLTFSTLTVSNMSPEDSSIYLCSVPSTNYGYTFGSGTRLTVV.

The rearrangement joins TRBV11-2 to TRBJ2-1; 8 bases match TRBD2. Losses at the gene ends were 3 bases for V and 7 bases for J; bases not matched to a gene: 5. The CDR3 is made up of 14 amino acids. CDR1 is SGHAT, CDR2 FQNNGV, per germline. CDR3 protein: CASSFRASGNEQFF. The CDR3, as DNA: TGTGCCAGCAGCTTCCGGGCTAGCGGGAATGAGCAGTTCTTC.

The chain joins TRBV7-2 to TRBJ1-1; D remains unclear. The ends were cut back, 5 bases at V and 0 bases at J, with 7 bases in the middle. From germline, CDR1 is SGHTA and CDR2 FQGNSA. The CDR3 contains 13 residues. CDR3 amino acids: CASSASLNTEAFF. CDR3 nucleotides: TGTGCCAGCAGCGCGTCACTGAACACTGAAGCTTTCTTT.

This chain connects TRBV15 to TRBJ1-2, with 10 positions matching TRBD1. V was clipped by 2 bases and J by 5 bases; unmatched bases: 5. The CDR3 has 15 residues. CDR1 is LNHNV, CDR2 YYDKDF, per germline (reference sequence). This CDR3 is CATSRPDRGNYGYTF. Written as DNA, the CDR3 is TGTGCCACCAGCAGACCGGACAGGGGGAATTATGGCTACACCTTC.

This clone appeared a single time. The chain recombines TRBV6-6 with TRBJ1-1; 7 nucleotides align to TRBD1. The length of the CDR3 is 13 residues. With V trimmed by 5 bases and J by 5 bases, 5 bases remained unmatched. Germline V CDR1 and CDR2: MNHNY, SVGAGI (reference sequence). The CDR3 sequence: CASSRDRVTEAFF. In DNA form, the CDR3 reads TGTGCCAGCAGTCGCGACAGGGTAACTGAAGCTTTCTTT.

The table lists this clone with a count of one. In nucleotides, the CDR3 is TGTGCCAGCAGCCAGGGCGGGGATACCGGGGAGCTGTTTTTT. Its protein product is CASSQGGDTGELFF. V is TRBV5-4 and J is TRBJ2-2, with a possible D match to TRBD2 (6 bases). CDR3 size: 14 residues. Germline loops: CDR1 SGHNT, CDR2 YYREEE (reference sequence). V was cut by 4 bases and J by 5 bases, with 12 bases left in between.

The chain has TRBV6-6 and TRBJ1-1, with D unclear. Germline CDR1 MNHNY, CDR2 SVGAGI (reference sequence). V was pared by 7 bases and J by 7 bases, with 13 bases between. The CDR3 is 12 amino acids. DNA of the CDR3: TGTGCCAGCACCTCAGACGGAGATGAAGCTTTCTTT. As protein: CASTSDGDEAFF.

The chain employs TRBV19 and TRBJ1-6; D may be TRBD1 (5 bases). Trimming stripped 5 bases from V and 9 bases from J, with 20 bases between. Germline values: CDR1 LNHDA, CDR2 SQIVND (reference sequence). The CDR3 has 16 amino acids. The CDR3 DNA follows: TGTGCCAGTAGTCCCCGGGCAGGGTTGGAAATTTCACCCCTCCACTTT. Protein: CASSPRAGLEISPLHF.

The V gene is TRBV5-1, the J gene TRBJ2-1; possible D gene TRBD1, 6 bases. The germline gives CDR1 SGHRS, CDR2 YFSETQ. The CDR3 is 13 amino acids. V was clipped by 7 bases and J by 0 bases, with 8 bases between them. The CDR3 coding sequence is TGCGCCAGCGGACAGTTCTCCTACAATGAGCAGTTCTTC. This sequence encodes CASGQFSYNEQFF. Full variable domain (rest looked up from reference TRBV5-1 and TRBJ2-1): KAGVTQTPRYLIKTRGQQVTLSCSPISGHRSVSWYQQTPGQGLQFLFEYFSETQRNKGNFPGRFSGRQFSNSRSEMNVSTLELGDSALYLCASGQFSYNEQFFGPGTRLTVL.

The chain joins TRBV27 to TRBJ1-1; TRBD1 matches at 8 bases. CDR1 is MNHEY and CDR2 is SMNVEV in the germline V gene (reference sequence). V gave up 8 bases and J gave up 0 bases; unmatched junction bases: 5. The CDR3 sequence is 14 residues long. CDR3 DNA: TGTGCCAGCGCGAAGGGACAGGTGAACACTGAAGCTTTCTTT. The encoded protein is CASAKGQVNTEAFF.

The chain combines TRBV7-9 with TRBJ1-2, with 8 positions matching TRBD1. V trimming: 3 bases; J trimming: 1 base; junction bases outside the gene matches: 4. CDR3 length equals 15 residues. Germline V CDR1 and CDR2: SEHNR, FQNEAQ (reference sequence). The CDR3 spells CASSFGQGNNYGYTF. Here the CDR3 DNA reads TGTGCCAGCAGCTTCGGACAGGGAAATAACTATGGCTACACCTTC. The full variable domain, in which reference TRBV7-9 and TRBJ1-2 provide the parts outside the CDR3, is DTGVSQNPRHKITKRGQNVTFRCDPISEHNRLYWYRQTLGQGPEFLTYFQNEAQLEKSRLLSDRFSAERPKGSFSTLEIQRTEQGDSAMYLCASSFGQGNNYGYTFGSGTRLTVV.